Below are 5 T cell receptor beta chains sequenced from a single sample in a study of blood T cells in healthy people across ages (dated by TCRdb to 2014 to 2015). Library construction relied on 5' RACE. Sequencing relied on an Illumina HiSeq 2500. The second PCR ran for roughly 7 to 12 cycles and used a J-beta primer mix along with a sample-barcoded 5' primer. TCRdb ran its own pipeline on the public reads, namely fastp trimming at Q25 and MiXCR clone calling, and kept in-frame beta chains. Each CDR3 protein appears once, grouped with its most common genes and DNA. Here the sample has fewer than 800,000 distinct CDR3 sequences; approximately 25% occur a single time. In total, the top ten clones hold 8% to 10% of the sample. These data were also reused for a study on T cells of mothers and their children.

The sample was blood. These receptors originate from a boy between 5 and 17 years old in good health.

This rearrangement joins TRBV6-1 to TRBJ2-3; D assignment may be TRBD1 or TRBD2 (5 bases each). V lost 6 bases and J 4 bases, leaving 20 bases between the germline ends. There are 16 residues in the CDR3. Germline loops: CDR1 MNHNS, CDR2 SASEGT. As DNA, the CDR3 is TGTGCCAGCAGCAGTTACACGGCAGGGAGTCCAGATACGCAGTATTTT. Translation: CASSSYTAGSPDTQYF.

This sequence joins TRBV4-3 and TRBJ2-3; 8 nucleotides agree with TRBD1. Germline trimming cut 1 base from V and 3 bases from J; bases unmatched to any gene: 3. The CDR3 length is 15 residues. Germline V gives CDR1 LGHNA, CDR2 YSLEER. The CDR3 DNA reads as TGCGCCAGCAGCCAAGGGACAGGGTGGACAGATACGCAGTATTTT. It yields the protein CASSQGTGWTDTQYF.

This clonotype was counted between two and nine times. The CDR3 DNA sequence: TGCAGTGCTAGAGCTGGGACAGGGGGAACAGATACGCAGTATTTT. Translated, it gives CSARAGTGGTDTQYF. This chain links TRBV20-1 with TRBJ2-3, with 11 bases aligning to TRBD1. J lost 3 bases, V lost 1 base, and 3 bases had no gene match. The CDR3 runs to 15 residues. The germline gives CDR1 DFQATT, CDR2 SNEGSKA (reference sequence).

Only a few counts were recorded for this clonotype. V gene TRBV3-1 combines with J gene TRBJ2-1, with 13 bases fitting TRBD2. The length of the CDR3 is 19 residues. With 2 bases clipped from V and 3 bases from J, the junction kept 10 bases outside the gene matches. Germline loops: CDR1 LGHDT, CDR2 YNNKEL (reference sequence). The CDR3 region has the DNA TGTGCCAGCAGCCAATCGGTTTCGGGACTAGCGGGACTCTACAATGAGCAGTTCTTC. Translation gives CASSQSVSGLAGLYNEQFF.

This clonotype occurred a few times. The rearrangement links TRBV19 to TRBJ2-5, with D possibly TRBD2 on 6 matching bases. The better agreement between TRBJ2-1 and the DNA end casts doubt on the J call. CDR1 is LNHDA and CDR2 is SQIVND in the germline V gene (reference sequence). CDR3 size: 19 residues. CDR3 nucleotide sequence: TGTGCCAGTAGTCCCAACCGACTGGGACTCCAAAATTCCTACAATGAGCAGTTCTTC. Amino acids: CASSPNRLGLQNSYNEQFF.